Listed here are 9 T cell receptor beta chains from one sample, sequenced in a study of T cell repertoires in cytomegalovirus infection. TCRdb re-called the reads through MiXCR, storing one row per CDR3 protein. The table has nearly 700,000 distinct CDR3 sequences, around 35% seen once; the top ten hold 18%. These TCRs' antigens remain unknown. The material was cultured PBMCs, obtained from culture after CMV antigen stimulation. Receptor source: a human donor in good health (CMV status not recorded). Some clones in this sample may be carry-over from other donors' samples.

The rearrangement uses TRBV30 and TRBJ1-2, with D perhaps TRBD1 (6 bases). This CDR3 is 15 amino acids long. Germline-derived CDR1 and CDR2 are GTSNPN and SVGIG (reference sequence). V gave up 2 bases and J gave up 2 bases, with 15 bases separating them. For the CDR3, the DNA is TGTGCCTGGAGTTCTCACCCCCAGGGGAACTATGGCTACACCTTC. This codes for CAWSSHPQGNYGYTF.

The chain employs TRBV7-9 and TRBJ2-5; possibly TRBD2 for D (6 bases). The CDR3 is made up of 15 amino acids. V gave up 0 bases and J gave up 5 bases, with 13 bases separating them. CDR1 SEHNR and CDR2 FQNEAQ come from the germline V gene (reference sequence). The chain's CDR3 is CASSLAPASDETQYF. For the CDR3, the DNA is TGTGCCAGCAGCTTAGCCCCCGCTAGCGACGAGACCCAGTACTTC.

This clonotype was detected only a few times. The V call is TRBV20-1, the J call TRBJ2-7; D is undetermined. CDR1 is DFQATT, CDR2 SNEGSKA, per germline (reference sequence). CDR3 length equals 14 residues. V lost 0 bases and J 4 bases, leaving 13 bases between the germline ends. The CDR3 loop reads CSARDWASLYEQYF. The CDR3 bases are TGCAGTGCTAGAGATTGGGCTAGTCTATACGAGCAGTACTTC.

The rearrangement links TRBV18 to TRBJ1-2; no firm D call. V gave up 3 bases and J gave up 3 bases, with 11 bases separating them. CDR3 length: 14 amino acids. Per germline, CDR1 KGHSH and CDR2 LQKENI. CDR3 bases: TGTGCCAGCTCACCCACGGCGGCAGACTATGGCTACACCTTC. The encoded protein is CASSPTAADYGYTF.

This clonotype was counted between two and nine times. The genes are TRBV6-1 and TRBJ2-7, with D perhaps given as TRBD1 or TRBD2 (5 bases each). Trimming shortened V by 4 bases and J by 2 bases, and 12 bases separated the two germline ends. The CDR3 totals 14 residues. From germline, CDR1 is MNHNS and CDR2 SASEGT. Here the CDR3 reads CASSARRGPYEQYF. The CDR3 DNA is TGTGCCAGCAGTGCCCGAAGGGGACCCTACGAGCAGTACTTC.

This clonotype came up once. This clone may be a read error of a much larger clone one base away. The V gene is TRBV6-5, the J gene TRBJ1-5; D gene uncertain. Germline V lookup: CDR1 MNHEY, CDR2 SVGAGI. The CDR3 length is 13 residues. Deletions cut 4 bases from V and 9 bases from J, with 13 bases between. The CDR3, as DNA: TGTGCCAGCAGTTTGTGCTACCCCCCGCCCCAGCATTTT. Residues: CASSLCYPPPQHF.

The chain employs TRBV11-2 and TRBJ2-7, with D possibly matching TRBD1 (6 bases). Trimming took 5 bases from V and 4 from J, leaving 18 bases between them. Germline values: CDR1 SGHAT, CDR2 FQNNGV. The CDR3 runs to 15 residues. The CDR3 loop is CASSRIRGSIYEQYF. Here the CDR3 DNA reads TGTGCCAGCAGCAGAATCAGGGGATCCATTTACGAGCAGTACTTC.

This clonotype was counted only a few times. The chain is built from TRBV7-2 and TRBJ2-3; the match to TRBD1 covers 11 bases. The ends lost 3 bases at V and 6 bases at J; junction bases unmatched: 5. This CDR3 has 15 residues. CDR1 is SGHTA, CDR2 FQGNSA, per germline. The CDR3 DNA is TGTGCCAGCAGCTTGGGGGACAGGGGGGTGGATACGCAGTATTTT. Translated: CASSLGDRGVDTQYF.

The sample holds a few counts of this clonotype. V gene TRBV6-5 combines with J gene TRBJ1-1; D remains unclear. The germline V gene has CDR1 MNHEY and CDR2 SVGAGI. The V and J ends lost 0 bases and 0 bases respectively, with 8 bases between them. The CDR3 is made up of 15 amino acids. The CDR3 loop reads CASSYSISVNTEAFF. The DNA for the CDR3 is TGTGCCAGCAGTTACTCGATATCTGTGAACACTGAAGCTTTCTTT.